Given below is one TCR beta chain in context. The antigen is not known. This CDR3 is 12 amino acids long. Trimming cost V 1 base and J 5 bases, with 7 bases left between them. Germline CDR1 is SGHNT and CDR2 is YYREEE (reference sequence). Reverse transcription used about 0.45 to 1 ug RNA and random hexamers. TCRdb ran MiXCR on the immunoSEQ multiplex PCR reads and lists one entry per CDR3 protein. The data show tens of thousands of distinct CDR3 sequences, around 93% seen once. Negative isolation was used for CD8+ and CD4+ T cells, and FACS enrichment was applied to TEMRA cells. This specimen comes from a study of CD8 T cells in Susac syndrome. Across the study: When blood was drawn, the patients with Susac syndrome were therapy-naive, on corticosteroids, or on intravenous immunoglobulin alone. Study-level results: The CD4+ T cell repertoires, which came from Susac syndrome patients, showed no sign of clonal expansion.

Sequences were obtained from CD4+ T cells from PBMCs. The chain couples TRBV5-4 to TRBJ2-7, with no clear D. The source of this sequence is a human donor with Susac syndrome. CDR3 DNA: TGTGCCAGCAGCTTGAGCAGAAACGAGCAGTACTTC. As protein: CASSLSRNEQYF.